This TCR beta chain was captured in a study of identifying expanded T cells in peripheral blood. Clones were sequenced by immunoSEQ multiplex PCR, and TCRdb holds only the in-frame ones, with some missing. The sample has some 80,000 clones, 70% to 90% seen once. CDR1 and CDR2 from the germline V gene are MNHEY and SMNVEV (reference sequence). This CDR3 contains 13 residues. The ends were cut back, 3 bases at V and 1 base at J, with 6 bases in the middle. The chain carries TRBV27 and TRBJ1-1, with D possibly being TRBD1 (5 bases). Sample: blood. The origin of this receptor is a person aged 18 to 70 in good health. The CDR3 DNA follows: TGTGCCAGCAGTTTGGGGCCGAACACTGAAGCTTTCTTT. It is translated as CASSLGPNTEAFF.